The sequence of this T cell receptor (beta chain) was determined in a study of shared clonotypes between healthy human individuals. Study conclusions and caveats: Non-shared clonotypes showed lower generation probabilities than clonotypes common to all four donors.

Trimming left V 5 bases short and J 2 bases short, with 17 bases between. Per germline, CDR1 SGHTA and CDR2 FQGNSA. This CDR3 comprises 16 residues. Repertoires were generated with immunoSEQ multiplex PCR, while TCRdb's copy carries only in-frame clones and drops some. Among 1 million to 1.3 million clones listed, about four fifths were seen once. Concerning this clone: Its specificity is not known.

The sequence was collected from a man in his late teens or twenties in good health. Some clones in this sample may be carry-over from other donors' samples. This chain connects TRBV7-2 to TRBJ2-3; D ambiguous. Sequences were obtained from memory CD4+ T cells from PBMCs. Stated subset: CD45RA-negative fraction. CDR3 sequence: CASSVDSGATTDTQYF. In DNA form, the CDR3 reads TGTGCCAGCAGCGTAGACTCTGGCGCCACCACAGATACGCAGTATTTT.